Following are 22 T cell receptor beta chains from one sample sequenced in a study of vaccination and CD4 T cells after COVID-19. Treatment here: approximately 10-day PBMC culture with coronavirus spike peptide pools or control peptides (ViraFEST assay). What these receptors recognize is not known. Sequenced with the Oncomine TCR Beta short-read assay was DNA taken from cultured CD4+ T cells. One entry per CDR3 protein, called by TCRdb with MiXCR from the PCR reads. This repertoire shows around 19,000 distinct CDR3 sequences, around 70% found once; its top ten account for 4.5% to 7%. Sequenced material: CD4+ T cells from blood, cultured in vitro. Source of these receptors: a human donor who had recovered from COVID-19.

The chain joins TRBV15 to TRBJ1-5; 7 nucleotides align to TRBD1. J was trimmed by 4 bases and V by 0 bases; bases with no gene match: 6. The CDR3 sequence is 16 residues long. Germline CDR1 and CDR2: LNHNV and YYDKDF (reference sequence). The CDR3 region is CATSRERDSLNQPQHF. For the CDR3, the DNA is TGTGCCACCAGCAGAGAACGGGACAGTTTGAATCAGCCCCAGCATTTT.

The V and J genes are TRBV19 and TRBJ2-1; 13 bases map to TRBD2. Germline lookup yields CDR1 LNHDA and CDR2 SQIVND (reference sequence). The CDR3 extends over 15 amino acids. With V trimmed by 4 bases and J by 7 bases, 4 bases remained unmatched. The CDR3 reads CASSTLGLAGNEQFF. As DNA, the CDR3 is TGTGCCAGTAGTACCCTGGGACTAGCGGGAAATGAGCAGTTCTTC.

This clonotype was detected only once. In DNA form, the CDR3 reads TGCAGTGCTAGAGATGGCAAAAGAGGTAGTAACACCGGGGAGCTGTTTTTT. Translation: CSARDGKRGSNTGELFF. V and J are TRBV20-1 and TRBJ2-2; no clear D. Trimming left V 0 bases short and J 2 bases short, with 16 bases between. This CDR3 has 17 amino acids. Germline-derived CDR1 and CDR2 are DFQATT and SNEGSKA (reference sequence).

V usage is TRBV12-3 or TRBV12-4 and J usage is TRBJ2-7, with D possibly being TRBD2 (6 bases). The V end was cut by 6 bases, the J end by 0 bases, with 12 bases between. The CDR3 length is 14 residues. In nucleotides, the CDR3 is TGTGCCAGCAGGGGTGGGAGGAGCTCCTACGAGCAGTACTTC. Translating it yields CASRGGRSSYEQYF.

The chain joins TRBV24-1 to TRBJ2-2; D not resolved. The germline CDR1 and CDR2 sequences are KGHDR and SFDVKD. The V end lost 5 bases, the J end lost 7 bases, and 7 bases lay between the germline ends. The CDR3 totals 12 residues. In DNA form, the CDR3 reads TGTGCCACCAGTGCCGAAGTCGGGGAGCTGTTTTTT. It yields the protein CATSAEVGELFF.

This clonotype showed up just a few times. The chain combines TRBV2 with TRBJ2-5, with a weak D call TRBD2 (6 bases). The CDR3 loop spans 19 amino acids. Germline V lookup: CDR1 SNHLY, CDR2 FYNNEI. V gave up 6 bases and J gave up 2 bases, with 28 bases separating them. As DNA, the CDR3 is TGTGCCAGCAGGAAGGGAATAACCGAGACCTTAGCGGATCAAGAGACCCAGTACTTC. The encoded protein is CASRKGITETLADQETQYF.

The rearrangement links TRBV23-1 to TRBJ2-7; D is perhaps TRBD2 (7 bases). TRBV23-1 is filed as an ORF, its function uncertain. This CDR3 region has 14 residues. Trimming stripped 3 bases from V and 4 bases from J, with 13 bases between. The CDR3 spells CASSHRGGGYEQYF. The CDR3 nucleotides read TGCGCCAGCAGTCATAGGGGGGGCGGGTACGAGCAGTACTTC.

DNA for the CDR3: TGTGCCACCAGCAGAGATGGAGGGACCTATGGCTACACCTTC. This encodes CATSRDGGTYGYTF. This chain joins TRBV15 and TRBJ1-2; weak D call: TRBD1 (5 bases). Trimming stripped 0 bases from V and 4 bases from J, with 9 bases between. The CDR3 is 14 amino acids. Germline lookup yields CDR1 LNHNV and CDR2 YYDKDF (reference sequence).

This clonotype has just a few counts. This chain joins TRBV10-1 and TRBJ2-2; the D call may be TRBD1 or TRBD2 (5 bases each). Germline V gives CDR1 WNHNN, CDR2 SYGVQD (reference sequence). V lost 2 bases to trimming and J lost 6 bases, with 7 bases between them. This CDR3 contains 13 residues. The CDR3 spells CASSERDPGELFF. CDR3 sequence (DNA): TGCGCCAGCAGTGAGAGGGACCCCGGGGAGCTGTTTTTT.

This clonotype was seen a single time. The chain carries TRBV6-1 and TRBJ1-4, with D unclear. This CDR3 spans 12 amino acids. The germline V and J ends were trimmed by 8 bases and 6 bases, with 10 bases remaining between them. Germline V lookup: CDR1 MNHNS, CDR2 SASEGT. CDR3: CASRRMDEKLFF. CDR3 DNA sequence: TGTGCCAGCCGACGGATGGATGAAAAACTGTTTTTT.

The CDR3 reads CATSLDRVKTDTQYF. CDR3 sequence (DNA): TGTGCCACCAGCCTAGACAGGGTGAAGACAGATACGCAGTATTTT. V is TRBV15 and J is TRBJ2-3; TRBD1 matches 7 bases. Trimming at V came to 5 bases and at J to 3 bases, leaving 8 bases not matched to a gene. The CDR3 runs to 15 residues. Per germline, CDR1 LNHNV and CDR2 YYDKDF (reference sequence). Filled out from reference TRBV15 and TRBJ2-3, the complete variable domain reads DAMVIQNPRYQVTQFGKPVTLSCSQTLNHNVMYWYQQKSSQAPKLLFHYYDKDFNNEADTPDNFQSRRPNTSFCFLDIRSPGLGDTAMYLCATSLDRVKTDTQYFGPGTRLTVL.

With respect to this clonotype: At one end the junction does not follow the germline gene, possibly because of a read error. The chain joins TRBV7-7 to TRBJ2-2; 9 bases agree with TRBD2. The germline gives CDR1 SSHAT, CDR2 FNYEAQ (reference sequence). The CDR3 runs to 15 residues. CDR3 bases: TGTGCTAGCAGCTTAGTAACTAGCGGGACCGGGGAGCTGTTTTTT. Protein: CASSLVTSGTGELFF.

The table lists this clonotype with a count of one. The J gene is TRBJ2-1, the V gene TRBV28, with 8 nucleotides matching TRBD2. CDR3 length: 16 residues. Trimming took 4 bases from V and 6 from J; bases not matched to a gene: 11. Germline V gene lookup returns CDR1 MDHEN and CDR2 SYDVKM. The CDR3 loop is CASSSAGTRGRNEQFF. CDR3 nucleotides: TGTGCCAGCAGTTCAGCTGGGACTAGGGGCCGCAATGAGCAGTTCTTC.

For the CDR3, the DNA is TGTGCCACCAGCAGAGGGACGTCTCTGGGAGCTTTCTTT. It is translated as CATSRGTSLGAFF. The V call is TRBV15, the J call TRBJ1-1; the D is unclear. CDR1 and CDR2 (germline): LNHNV, YYDKDF (reference sequence). Trimming shortened V by 1 base and J by 10 bases, and 13 bases separated the two germline ends. This CDR3 has 13 amino acids.

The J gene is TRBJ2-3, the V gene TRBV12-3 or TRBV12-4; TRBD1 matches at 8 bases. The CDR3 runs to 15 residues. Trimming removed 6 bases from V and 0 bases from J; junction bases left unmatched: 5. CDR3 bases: TGTGCCAGCAGCCCCGACAGGGGCAGCACAGATACGCAGTATTTT. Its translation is CASSPDRGSTDTQYF.

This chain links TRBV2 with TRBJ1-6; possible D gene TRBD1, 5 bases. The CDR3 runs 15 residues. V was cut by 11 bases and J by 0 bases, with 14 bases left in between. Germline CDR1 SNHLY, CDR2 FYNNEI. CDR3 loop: CAGKGLSSYNSPLHF. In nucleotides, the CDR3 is TGTGCCGGAAAGGGGCTGAGCTCCTATAATTCACCCCTCCACTTT.

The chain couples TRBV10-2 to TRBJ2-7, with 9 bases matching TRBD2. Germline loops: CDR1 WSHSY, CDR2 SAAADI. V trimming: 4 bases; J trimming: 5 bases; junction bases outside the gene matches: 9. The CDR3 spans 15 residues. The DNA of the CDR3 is TGCGCCAGCAGTGGGGGGGGTAGCGGGAGTAACGAGCAGTACTTC. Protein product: CASSGGGSGSNEQYF.

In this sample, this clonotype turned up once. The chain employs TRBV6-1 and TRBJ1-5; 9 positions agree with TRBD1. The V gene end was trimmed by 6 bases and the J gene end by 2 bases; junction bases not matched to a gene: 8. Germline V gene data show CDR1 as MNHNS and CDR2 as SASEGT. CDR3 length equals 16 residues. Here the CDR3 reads CASSTTGGGGNQPQHF. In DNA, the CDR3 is TGTGCCAGCAGCACTACAGGGGGCGGGGGCAATCAGCCCCAGCATTTT.

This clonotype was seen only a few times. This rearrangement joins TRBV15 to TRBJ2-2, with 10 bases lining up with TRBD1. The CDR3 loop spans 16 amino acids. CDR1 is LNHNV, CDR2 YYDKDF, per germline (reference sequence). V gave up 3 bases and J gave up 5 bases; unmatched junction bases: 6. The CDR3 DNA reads TGTGCCACCAGCAGTGGACAGGGGGGATTAACCGGGGAGCTGTTTTTT. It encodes CATSSGQGGLTGELFF.

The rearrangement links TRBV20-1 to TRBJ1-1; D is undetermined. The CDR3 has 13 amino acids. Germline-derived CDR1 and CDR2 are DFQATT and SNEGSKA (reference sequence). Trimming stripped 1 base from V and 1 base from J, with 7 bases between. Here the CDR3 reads CSARVRRNTEAFF. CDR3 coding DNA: TGCAGTGCTAGAGTTAGGAGGAACACTGAAGCTTTCTTT.

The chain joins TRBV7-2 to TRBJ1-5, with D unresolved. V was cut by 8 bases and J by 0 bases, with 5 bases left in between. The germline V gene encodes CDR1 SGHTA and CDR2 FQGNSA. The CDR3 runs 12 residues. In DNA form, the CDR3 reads TGTGCCAGCTCGGATAGCAATCAGCCCCAGCATTTT. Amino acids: CASSDSNQPQHF.

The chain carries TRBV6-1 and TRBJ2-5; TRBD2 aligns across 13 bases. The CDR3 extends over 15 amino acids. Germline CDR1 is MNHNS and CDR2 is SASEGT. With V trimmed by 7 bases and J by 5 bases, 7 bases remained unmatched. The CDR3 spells CASTGTSGILETQYF. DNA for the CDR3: TGTGCCAGCACTGGGACTAGCGGGATATTGGAGACCCAGTACTTC.